Below are 29 T cell receptor beta chains sequenced from a single sample in a study of lymphopenia after photon versus proton radiotherapy. Some clones are missing from TCRdb's copy, which holds only in-frame ones; the method was immunoSEQ multiplex PCR. The table includes 150,000 to 200,000 clones, less than 90% detected once. Sequencing used peripheral blood, obtained from a patient treated with photon-based radiotherapy. Receptors originate from a man aged 50 to 59 with gastric cancer.

V is TRBV7-3 and J is TRBJ2-7, with TRBD1 matching 7 bases. Germline V lookup: CDR1 SGHTA, CDR2 FQGTGA. CDR3 length equals 15 residues. J was trimmed by 2 bases and V by 1 base; bases with no gene match: 5. The CDR3 here is CASSLNPGQTYEQYF. The CDR3 DNA reads as TGTGCCAGCAGCTTAAACCCGGGACAGACCTACGAGCAGTACTTC. Full variable domain (missing parts from reference TRBV7-3 and TRBJ2-7): GAGVSQTPSNKVTEKGKYVELRCDPISGHTALYWYRQSLGQGPEFLIYFQGTGAADDSGLPNDRFFAVRPEGSVSTLKIQRTERGDSAVYLCASSLNPGQTYEQYFGPGTRLTVT.

The chain is built from TRBV6-1 and TRBJ2-5; 7 nucleotides match TRBD1. The germline V gene encodes CDR1 MNHNS and CDR2 SASEGT. The length of the CDR3 is 14 residues. The J segment lost 5 bases and the V segment lost 4 bases, leaving 7 bases of the junction unmatched. CDR3 DNA: TGTGCCAGCAGTGTTTCCAGGGGGAAGGAGACCCAGTACTTC. As protein: CASSVSRGKETQYF.

V gene TRBV5-1 combines with J gene TRBJ1-2; 7 bases align to TRBD1. V dropped 4 bases and J dropped 0; count of bases not matched to a gene: 3. The CDR3 totals 14 residues. Germline CDR1 SGHRS, CDR2 YFSETQ. This chain's CDR3 is CASSRDSSNYGYTF. The CDR3 bases are TGCGCCAGCAGCCGGGACAGTTCTAACTATGGCTACACCTTC.

The chain employs TRBV6-4 and TRBJ1-6; the D gene is possibly TRBD1 (5 bases). The germline CDR1 and CDR2 sequences are MRHNA and SNTAGT. V lost 0 bases to trimming and J lost 10 bases, with 10 bases between them. This CDR3 contains 14 residues. Written as DNA, the CDR3 is TGTGCCAGCAGTGACTCATGGGGCCGGTCACCCCTCCACTTT. The encoded protein is CASSDSWGRSPLHF.

This clone has just a few counts. This chain joins TRBV5-4 and TRBJ2-3; D uncertain. Germline assignment: CDR1 SGHNT and CDR2 YYREEE (reference sequence). The CDR3 consists of 15 residues. Trimming cost V 4 bases and J 5 bases, with 17 bases left between them. CDR3 sequence reads: CASSPLSAPKDTQYF. The CDR3 nucleotides are TGTGCCAGCAGCCCGCTATCAGCGCCCAAAGATACGCAGTATTTT.

In its sample, this clone was seen a few times. CDR3 residues: CASWGLTEAFF. In DNA form, the CDR3 reads TGTGCCAGCTGGGGCTTAACTGAAGCTTTCTTT. This rearrangement joins TRBV6-5 to TRBJ1-1; TRBD1 might be the D (5 bases). V lost 8 bases, J lost 5 bases, and 9 bases lay in between. Looked up from germline, CDR1 is MNHEY and CDR2 is SVGAGI. The CDR3 is 11 residues long.

The chain employs TRBV14 and TRBJ1-1; the D gene is possibly TRBD1 (5 bases). V was shortened by 8 bases and J by 0 bases, with 10 bases between the two germline ends. CDR3 length: 13 amino acids. The germline CDR1 and CDR2 sequences are SGHDN and FVKESK. The CDR3 DNA reads as TGTGCCAGCCAGCGGGGCCTGAACACTGAAGCTTTCTTT. Translation: CASQRGLNTEAFF.

The chain carries TRBV14 and TRBJ2-2; no firm D call. In germline, CDR1 is SGHDN, CDR2 FVKESK. The CDR3 totals 12 residues. V was trimmed by 3 bases and J by 7 bases, leaving 6 bases between them. CDR3 nucleotide sequence: TGTGCCAGCAGCCACCCGGGCGGGGAGCTGTTTTTT. It specifies CASSHPGGELFF.

The chain couples TRBV19 to TRBJ1-1; D may be TRBD1 (6 bases). Trimming took 7 bases from V and 5 from J, leaving 17 bases between them. CDR1 and CDR2 from the germline V gene are LNHDA and SQIVND (reference sequence). The CDR3 loop spans 14 amino acids. CDR3 amino acids: CASTIQGRGTEAFF. For the CDR3, the DNA is TGTGCCAGTACCATACAGGGAAGGGGAACTGAAGCTTTCTTT.

This clone has just one count. The chain combines TRBV5-1 with TRBJ1-5; D gene ambiguous. Between the trimmed V and J ends, which lost 4 bases and 5 bases, there was a span of 13 bases. The CDR3 is made up of 14 amino acids. Looked up from germline, CDR1 is SGHRS and CDR2 is YFSETQ. CDR3 nucleotide sequence: TGCGCCAGCAGCCAGTCAGGAGCTGATCAGCCCCAGCATTTT. Protein sequence: CASSQSGADQPQHF.

The count of this clone is one. The rearrangement links TRBV6-5 to TRBJ1-3, with D uncertain. Trimming left V 8 bases short and J 0 bases short, with 11 bases between. The germline V gene has CDR1 MNHEY and CDR2 SVGAGI. The CDR3 is made up of 14 amino acids. The CDR3 DNA reads TGTGCCAGCTACAGATCACTCTCTGGAAACACCATATATTTT. This sequence encodes CASYRSLSGNTIYF.

The genes are TRBV6-5 and TRBJ1-1; no clear D gene. Trimming removed 2 bases at V and 5 bases at J, with 9 bases between. This CDR3 spans 13 amino acids. Germline V CDR1 and CDR2: MNHEY, SVGAGI. The DNA for the CDR3 is TGTGCCAGCAGTTACGGTCCGGGGACTGAAGCTTTCTTT. Protein: CASSYGPGTEAFF.

This chain joins TRBV6-1 and TRBJ2-7; weak D call: TRBD2 (6 bases). The CDR3 extends over 15 amino acids. Germline CDR1 MNHNS, CDR2 SASEGT. V was shortened by 4 bases and J by 0 bases, with 13 bases between the two germline ends. The CDR3 loop is CASSGPGGLSYEQYF. CDR3 nucleotide sequence: TGTGCCAGCAGTGGCCCTGGAGGGCTCTCCTACGAGCAGTACTTC.

The chain's CDR3 is CASSAEGTSGGEQYF. CDR3 coding DNA: TGTGCCAGCAGCGCCGAAGGGACTAGCGGAGGGGAGCAGTACTTC. The chain employs TRBV9 and TRBJ2-7; 11 positions agree with TRBD2. Trimming at V came to 3 bases and at J to 7 bases, leaving 9 bases not matched to a gene. The CDR3 spans 15 residues. The germline V gene has CDR1 SGDLS and CDR2 YYNGEE.

The chain has TRBV18 and TRBJ1-1; maybe TRBD1 (6 bases). Germline V gives CDR1 KGHSH, CDR2 LQKENI. This CDR3 spans 15 amino acids. Between the trimmed V and J ends, which lost 2 bases and 10 bases, there was a span of 20 bases. The CDR3 here is CASSPSRGKTEGAFF. The CDR3 nucleotides are TGTGCCAGCTCACCAAGTAGGGGGAAAACAGAAGGAGCTTTCTTT.

This clone was detected once. The chain is built from TRBV2 and TRBJ2-7, with 8 bases that match TRBD2. J lost 3 bases, V lost 2 bases, and 3 bases had no gene match. The germline CDR1 and CDR2 sequences are SNHLY and FYNNEI. There are 14 residues in the CDR3. The DNA for the CDR3 is TGTGCCAGCAGTGAAAATGCGGGGGGCTACGAGCAGTACTTC. This codes for CASSENAGGYEQYF.

CDR3 nucleotide sequence: TGTGCCAGTAGTATGAAGTCCCTAGCGGGAGGGTATGAGCAGTTCTTC. Translated, it gives CASSMKSLAGGYEQFF. The rearrangement uses TRBV19 and TRBJ2-1; 12 nucleotides match TRBD2. Germline V gene sequence: CDR1 LNHDA, CDR2 SQIVND (reference sequence). The trim removed 3 bases at V and 8 bases at J, leaving 8 bases unmatched. This CDR3 region has 16 residues.

This clone was counted only a few times. The genes are TRBV7-9 and TRBJ1-2, with 7 bases lining up with TRBD1. There are 15 residues in the CDR3. J gave up 4 bases and V 4 bases, and 9 bases lay outside the gene matches. Germline V gives CDR1 SEHNR, CDR2 FQNEAQ (reference sequence). CDR3 DNA: TGTGCCAGCAGCTCGAACAGGGGCGGTGGCTATGGCTACACCTTC. It translates to CASSSNRGGGYGYTF.

This chain links TRBV6-1 with TRBJ2-2, with D perhaps being TRBD1 or TRBD2 (6 bases each). This CDR3 spans 14 amino acids. Germline CDR1 is MNHNS and CDR2 is SASEGT. Trimming pared 8 bases from V and 2 bases from J, leaving 12 bases between. The CDR3 DNA is TGTGCCAGCCGAAGGGGGGAAAACACCGGGGAGCTGTTTTTT. Translation gives CASRRGENTGELFF.

The V and J genes are TRBV28 and TRBJ1-5; D unresolved. Germline V gene data show CDR1 as MDHEN and CDR2 as SYDVKM. This CDR3 contains 12 residues. Trimming cost V 4 bases and J 4 bases, with 5 bases left between them. This CDR3 reads CASSSNNQPQHF. The CDR3 bases are TGTGCCAGCAGTTCCAATAATCAGCCCCAGCATTTT.

This clone showed up just a few times. The rearrangement joins TRBV27 to TRBJ2-7, with 7 bases lining up with TRBD1. The CDR3 runs to 14 residues. Germline V gene sequence: CDR1 MNHEY, CDR2 SMNVEV (reference sequence). V gave up 3 bases and J gave up 3 bases; unmatched junction bases: 5. The CDR3: CASSFLDRSYEQYF. Written as DNA, the CDR3 is TGTGCCAGCAGTTTTCTGGACAGGAGCTACGAGCAGTACTTC.

This chain joins TRBV10-3 and TRBJ2-1, with D possibly being TRBD1 (5 bases). CDR3 length: 14 amino acids. The ends were cut back, 6 bases at V and 4 bases at J, with 13 bases in the middle. Germline CDR1 ENHRY, CDR2 SYGVKD. The CDR3 reads CAIRSQEQYNEQFF. CDR3 in DNA: TGTGCCATCAGGTCACAGGAGCAGTACAATGAGCAGTTCTTC.

The chain recombines TRBV27 with TRBJ1-5; TRBD1 aligns across 7 bases. The V and J ends lost 6 bases and 1 base, in that order; junction bases with no gene match: 0. The CDR3 is 13 amino acids. CDR1 is MNHEY, CDR2 SMNVEV, per germline (reference sequence). The CDR3 loop is CASRTGSNQPQHF. The CDR3 nucleotides read TGTGCCAGCAGGACAGGGAGCAATCAGCCCCAGCATTTT.

The chain recombines TRBV12-5 with TRBJ1-1; D unresolved. Trimming stripped 5 bases from V and 1 base from J, with 8 bases between. The CDR3 is 13 amino acids. Germline CDR1 reads LGHNT; CDR2 reads FRNRAP. The CDR3 loop reads CASGISPNTEAFF. The DNA for the CDR3 is TGTGCTAGTGGTATCTCCCCGAACACTGAAGCTTTCTTT.

V gene TRBV6-4 combines with J gene TRBJ1-1; perhaps TRBD1 as D (5 bases). CDR1 MRHNA and CDR2 SNTAGT come from the germline V gene. The CDR3 extends over 13 amino acids. Trimming removed 4 bases from V and 4 bases from J, with 10 bases in between. DNA for the CDR3: TGTGCCAGCAGTGCGACGGGACGCACTGAAGCTTTCTTT. Its protein product is CASSATGRTEAFF.

This chain links TRBV18 with TRBJ1-2, with TRBD1 as a possible D gene (5 bases). Trimming removed 1 base from V and 3 bases from J, with 15 bases in between. Germline V gene data show CDR1 as KGHSH and CDR2 as LQKENI. The CDR3 covers 16 residues. CDR3 amino acids: CASSPLAQGNDYGYTF. The CDR3 DNA follows: TGTGCCAGCTCACCACTAGCGCAGGGAAACGACTATGGCTACACCTTC.

The chain recombines TRBV14 with TRBJ2-7; 9 bases line up with TRBD1. Germline values: CDR1 SGHDN, CDR2 FVKESK. The junction had 8 bases not matched to a gene; V was cut back by 1 base and J by 4 bases. The CDR3 totals 16 residues. The CDR3 region is CASSQGPPGQGYEQYF. In DNA form, the CDR3 reads TGTGCCAGCAGCCAAGGGCCCCCGGGACAGGGATACGAGCAGTACTTC.

This chain connects TRBV14 to TRBJ2-5, with D perhaps matching TRBD1 or TRBD2 (5 bases each). The CDR3 runs 15 residues. V lost 3 bases, J lost 5 bases, and 16 bases lay in between. Per germline, CDR1 SGHDN and CDR2 FVKESK. The CDR3 DNA is TGTGCCAGCAGCCAGACCACGGGACCCGGGGAGACCCAGTACTTC. Its protein is CASSQTTGPGETQYF.

V gene TRBV2 combines with J gene TRBJ2-2; D unclear. Germline V CDR1 and CDR2: SNHLY, FYNNEI. The CDR3 spans 14 residues. Trimming removed 1 base at V and 4 bases at J, with 7 bases between. The CDR3: CASSEVASTGELFF. CDR3 nucleotides: TGTGCCAGCAGTGAAGTCGCAAGCACCGGGGAGCTGTTTTTT.